This TCR beta chain is from a study of T-cell memory formation after mild COVID-19. The CDR3 length is 14 residues. With V trimmed by 7 bases and J by 4 bases, 5 bases remained unmatched. Via MiXCR, TCRdb re-called the 5' RACE reads, giving one row per CDR3 protein. The table has around 200,000 distinct CDR3 sequences, around 18% seen once. The sample was PBMCs or a T cell subset sorted from them (not recorded which). The genes are TRBV12-3 or TRBV12-4 and TRBJ1-1, with 11 bases aligning to TRBD1. The TCR was taken from a man aged 18 to 29 who had mild COVID-19 (a few samples of this study predate the infection). Cell type and time point are not known. The CDR3 region is CASKGQGATTEAFF. In DNA form, the CDR3 reads TGTGCCAGCAAAGGACAGGGGGCAACCACTGAAGCTTTCTTT.